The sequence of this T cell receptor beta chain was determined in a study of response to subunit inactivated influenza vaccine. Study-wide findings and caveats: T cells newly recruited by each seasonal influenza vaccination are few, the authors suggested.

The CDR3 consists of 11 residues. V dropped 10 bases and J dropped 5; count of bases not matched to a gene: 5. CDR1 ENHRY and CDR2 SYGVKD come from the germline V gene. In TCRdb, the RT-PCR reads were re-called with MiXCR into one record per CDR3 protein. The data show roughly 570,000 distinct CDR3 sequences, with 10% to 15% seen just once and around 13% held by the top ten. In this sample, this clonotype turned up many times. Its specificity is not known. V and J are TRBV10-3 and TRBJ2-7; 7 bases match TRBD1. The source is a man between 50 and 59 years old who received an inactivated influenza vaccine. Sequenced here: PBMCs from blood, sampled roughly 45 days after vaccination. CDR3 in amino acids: CATKGAHEQYF. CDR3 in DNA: TGTGCCACCAAGGGGGCTCACGAGCAGTACTTC.